The 3 T cell receptor beta chains below were found in one sample sequenced in a study of blood T cell repertoires in COVID-19. Data came from immunoSEQ multiplex PCR; TCRdb stores just in-frame clones and leaves some out. This sample carries about 270,000 clones, about 90% of them seen once, and the ten largest clones take approximately 4%. The material sequenced was PBMCs or T cells enriched from blood (not recorded which). These TCRs come from a woman between 25 and 40 years old with acute COVID-19.

The rearrangement links TRBV5-6 to TRBJ2-1, with 14 bases matching TRBD2. CDR3 length: 15 amino acids. V was clipped by 4 bases and J by 10 bases; unmatched bases: 7. The germline V gene encodes CDR1 SGHDT and CDR2 YYEEEE. The CDR3 bases are TGTGCCAGCAGCCCCGGACTAGCGGGAGGTCTGGAGCAGTTCTTC. It yields the protein CASSPGLAGGLEQFF.

This chain connects TRBV18 to TRBJ2-1; D is possibly TRBD2 (5 bases). V was cut by 2 bases and J by 9 bases, with 8 bases left in between. Germline-derived CDR1 and CDR2 are KGHSH and LQKENI. The CDR3 consists of 12 residues. The CDR3 nucleotides read TGTGCCAGCTCACCAGCTAGCATTGAGCAGTTCTTC. This gives the protein CASSPASIEQFF.

This chain joins TRBV2 and TRBJ2-3; 10 bases are shared with TRBD2. Germline values: CDR1 SNHLY, CDR2 FYNNEI. The CDR3 sequence is 14 residues long. Unmatched junction bases numbered 11, after V lost 11 bases and J lost 6 bases. The CDR3 DNA reads as TGTGCCGGCCGTCCGGGACTAGCGTGGGATACGCAGTATTTT. Its protein product is CAGRPGLAWDTQYF.